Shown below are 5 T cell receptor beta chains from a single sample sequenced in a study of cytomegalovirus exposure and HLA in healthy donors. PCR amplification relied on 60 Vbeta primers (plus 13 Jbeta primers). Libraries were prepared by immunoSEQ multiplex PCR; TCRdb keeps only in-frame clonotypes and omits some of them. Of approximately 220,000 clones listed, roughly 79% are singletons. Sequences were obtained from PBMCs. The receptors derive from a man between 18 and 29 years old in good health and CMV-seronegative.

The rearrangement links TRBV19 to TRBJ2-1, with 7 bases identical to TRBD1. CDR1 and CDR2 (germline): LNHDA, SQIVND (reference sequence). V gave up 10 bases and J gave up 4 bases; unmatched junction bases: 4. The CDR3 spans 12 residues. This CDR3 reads CATSTGYNEQFF. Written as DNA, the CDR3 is TGTGCCACATCGACAGGGTACAATGAGCAGTTCTTC.

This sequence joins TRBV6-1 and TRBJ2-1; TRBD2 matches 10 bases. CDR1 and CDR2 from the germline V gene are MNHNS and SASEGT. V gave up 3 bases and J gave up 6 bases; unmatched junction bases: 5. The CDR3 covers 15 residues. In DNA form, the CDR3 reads TGTGCCAGCAGTGAGGAAGCGGGGGGGCCCAATGAGCAGTTCTTC. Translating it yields CASSEEAGGPNEQFF.

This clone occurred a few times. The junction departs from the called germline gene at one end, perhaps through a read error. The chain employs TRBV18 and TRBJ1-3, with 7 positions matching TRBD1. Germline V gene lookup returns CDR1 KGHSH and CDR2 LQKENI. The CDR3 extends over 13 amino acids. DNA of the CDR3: TGTGCCAGCTCACCACCAGGACAGGACAGGCCGAGCTTT. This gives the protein CASSPPGQDRPSF. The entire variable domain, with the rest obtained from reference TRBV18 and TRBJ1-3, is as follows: NAGVMQNPRHLVRRRGQEARLRCSPMKGHSHVYWYRQLPEEGLKFMVYLQKENIIDESGMPKERFSAEFPKEGPSILRIQQVVRGDSAAYFCASSPPGQDRPSFGEGSWLTVV.

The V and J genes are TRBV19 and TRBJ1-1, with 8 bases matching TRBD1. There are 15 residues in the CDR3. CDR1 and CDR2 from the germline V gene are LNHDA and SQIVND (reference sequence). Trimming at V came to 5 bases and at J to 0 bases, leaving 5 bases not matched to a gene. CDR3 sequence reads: CASSHRGLMNTEAFF. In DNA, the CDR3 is TGTGCCAGTAGTCACAGGGGGTTGATGAACACTGAAGCTTTCTTT.

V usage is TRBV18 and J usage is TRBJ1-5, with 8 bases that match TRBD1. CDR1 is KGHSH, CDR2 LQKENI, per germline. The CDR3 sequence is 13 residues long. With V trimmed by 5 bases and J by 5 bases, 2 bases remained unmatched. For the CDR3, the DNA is TGTGCCAGCTCATCGGACAGGGATCAGCCCCAGCATTTT. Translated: CASSSDRDQPQHF.